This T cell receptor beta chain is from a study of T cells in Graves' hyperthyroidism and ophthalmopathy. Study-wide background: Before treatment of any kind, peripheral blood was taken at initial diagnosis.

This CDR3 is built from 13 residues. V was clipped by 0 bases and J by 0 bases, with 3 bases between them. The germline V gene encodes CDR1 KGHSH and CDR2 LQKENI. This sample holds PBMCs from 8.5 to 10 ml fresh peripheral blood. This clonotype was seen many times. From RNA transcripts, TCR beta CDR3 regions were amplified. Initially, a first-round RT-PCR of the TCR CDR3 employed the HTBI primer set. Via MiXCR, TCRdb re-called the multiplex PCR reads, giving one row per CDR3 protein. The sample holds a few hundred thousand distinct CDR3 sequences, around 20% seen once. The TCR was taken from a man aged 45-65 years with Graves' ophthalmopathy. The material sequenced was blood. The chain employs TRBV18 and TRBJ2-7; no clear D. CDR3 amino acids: CASSPPASYEQYF. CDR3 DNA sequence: TGTGCCAGCTCACCACCGGCCTCCTACGAGCAGTACTTC.